This entry describes one T cell receptor (beta chain). Its target is unknown. Measured with immunoSEQ multiplex PCR; TCRdb has only the in-frame clones, and not every one. The profile shows approximately 92,000 clones, about four fifths of them singletons. Time point indicated: baseline, week 1 (first vaccination visit). Treatment in this sample: pre-vaccination baseline after standard-of-care therapy. The data belong to a study of a mutant IDH1 vaccine in newly diagnosed glioma. At the level of the study: Sex distribution of treated patients was about 62% male and around 38% female; mean age was about 40 years. Patients' prior therapy spanned radiotherapy, temozolomide, or both; most underwent both.

There are 11 residues in the CDR3. V lost 0 bases and J lost 11, with 7 bases in between. Germline CDR1 MNHEY, CDR2 SVGAGI. Study-level points and caveats: Pseudoprogression seemed unrelated to changes in top peripheral T cell clonotypes. Vaccination induced immune responses in around 95% of patients.

The origin of this receptor is a woman in her forties or fifties with glioma. The chain has TRBV6-5 and TRBJ1-1; D remains ambiguous. This sample comprised PBMCs, obtained from a glioma patient treated with radiotherapy, temozolomide or both. CDR3 amino acids: CASSYSGEAFF. CDR3 DNA: TGTGCCAGCAGTTACTCCGGAGAGGCTTTCTTT.